This is a list of T cell receptor beta chains from one sample in a study of shared clonotypes between healthy human individuals. The assay was immunoSEQ multiplex PCR, and TCRdb's table has in-frame clones only and misses some. The sample lists millions of clones; approximately 94% were seen once. Sequencing used naive CD8+ T cells sorted from blood. These receptors came from a man in his late teens or twenties in good health. CDR3s include the opening cysteine and the closing phenylalanine or tryptophan. Each record gives: D gene, J gene, clone size, V gene, CDR3 DNA, CDR3 protein. The D gene is left open where the match is weak. For some rows the clone size is stated as once, few or many, or as a class when expanded; others skip it.

>TRBD2|TRBJ2-7|.|TRBV15
TGTGCCACCACAATTAGCGGGAGCTACGAGCAGTACTTC
CATTISGSYEQYF
>.|TRBJ1-2|.|TRBV6-1
TGTGCCAGCAGTGAAGTTCACCAGGGTGTTGAGGGCTATGGCTACACCTTC
CASSEVHQGVEGYGYTF
>TRBD2|TRBJ2-7|.|TRBV6-1
TGTGCCAGCAGCGCTAGCGGGGCATCCTACGAGCAGTACTTC
CASSASGASYEQYF
>.|TRBJ2-7|.|TRBV19
TGTGCCAGTAGTATTGGAACAGGCTCTGAGCAGTACTTC
CASSIGTGSEQYF
>.|TRBJ2-7|once|TRBV5-1
TGCGCCAGCAGCGAGGGACAATTGGGATCCTACGAGCAGTACTTC
CASSEGQLGSYEQYF
>.|TRBJ1-4|.|TRBV2
TGTGCCAGCAGTGAAAATCCTACTAATGAAAAACTGTTTTTT
CASSENPTNEKLFF
>TRBD2|TRBJ2-7|.|TRBV5-6
TGTGCCAGCAGCTTGGCCGAACTAGCGAGCGAGCAGTACTTC
CASSLAELASEQYF
>TRBD2|TRBJ2-1|.|TRBV9
TGTGCCAGCAGCGCCCGACTAGCGGGAGTGGGATCCAATGAGCAGTTCTTC
CASSARLAGVGSNEQFF
>.|TRBJ2-3|.|TRBV10-3
TGTGCCATCAGTGAGTCGGGGTCTGGGACAGATACGCAGTATTTT
CAISESGSGTDTQYF
>.|TRBJ1-1|.|TRBV19
TGTGCCAGTACCCTCGGGGTCGAAGCTTTCTTT
CASTLGVEAFF